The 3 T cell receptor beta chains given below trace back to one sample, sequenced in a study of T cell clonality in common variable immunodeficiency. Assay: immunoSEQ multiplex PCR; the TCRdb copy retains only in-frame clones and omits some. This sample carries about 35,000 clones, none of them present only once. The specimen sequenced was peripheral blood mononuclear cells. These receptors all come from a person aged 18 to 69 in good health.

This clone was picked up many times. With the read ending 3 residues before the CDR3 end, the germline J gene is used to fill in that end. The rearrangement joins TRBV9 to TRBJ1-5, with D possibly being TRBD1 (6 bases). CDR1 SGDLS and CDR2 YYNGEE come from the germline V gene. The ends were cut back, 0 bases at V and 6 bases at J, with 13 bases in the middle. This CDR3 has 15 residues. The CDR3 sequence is CASSVGGQSIQPQHF. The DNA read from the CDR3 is TGTGCCAGCAGCGTAGGGGGGCAGAGTATTCAGCCC.

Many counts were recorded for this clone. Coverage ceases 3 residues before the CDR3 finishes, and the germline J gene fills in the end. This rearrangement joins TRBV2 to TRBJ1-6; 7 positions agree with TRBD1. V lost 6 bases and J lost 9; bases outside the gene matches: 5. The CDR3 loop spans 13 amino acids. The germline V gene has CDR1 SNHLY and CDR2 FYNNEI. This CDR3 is CASRRDSLSPLHF. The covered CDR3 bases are TGTGCCAGCAGGCGGGACAGTCTTTCACCC.

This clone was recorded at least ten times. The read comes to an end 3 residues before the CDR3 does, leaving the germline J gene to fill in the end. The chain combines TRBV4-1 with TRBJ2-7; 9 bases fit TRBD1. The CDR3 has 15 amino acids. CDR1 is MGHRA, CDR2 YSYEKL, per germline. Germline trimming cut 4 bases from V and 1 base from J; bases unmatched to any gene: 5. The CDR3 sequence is CASSRTGTGSYEQYF. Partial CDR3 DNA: TGCGCCAGCAGCCGGACCGGGACAGGGTCCTACGAG.